The next 8 T cell receptor beta chains were all read from a single sample in a study of cytomegalovirus exposure and HLA in healthy donors. It was with 60 Vbeta and 13 Jbeta primers that the PCR ran. Profiling relied on immunoSEQ multiplex PCR, and the TCRdb table lists in-frame clones only, not all of them. The table shows roughly 130,000 clones, with approximately 70% occurring only once. The sequencing sample was made of PBMCs. Source of these receptors: a woman aged 60-70 years in good health and CMV-seronegative.

The J gene is TRBJ1-3, the V gene TRBV5-6, with D perhaps matching TRBD1 (5 bases). The CDR3 is made up of 15 amino acids. From germline, CDR1 is SGHDT and CDR2 YYEEEE. The ends were cut back, 4 bases at V and 0 bases at J, with 11 bases in the middle. CDR3 region: CASSVTGPSGNTIYF. The CDR3 DNA sequence: TGTGCCAGCAGCGTTACAGGCCCCTCTGGAAACACCATATATTTT.

The chain joins TRBV5-1 to TRBJ1-6; 7 positions match TRBD1. The CDR3 covers 15 residues. V lost 4 bases and J lost 5; bases outside the gene matches: 6. CDR1 SGHRS and CDR2 YFSETQ come from the germline V gene. This chain's CDR3 is CASSPGTADNSPLHF. DNA of the CDR3: TGCGCCAGCAGCCCCGGGACAGCAGATAATTCACCCCTCCACTTT.

The rearrangement joins TRBV5-1 to TRBJ2-2; 8 nucleotides align to TRBD2. The CDR3 spans 16 residues. The V segment lost 4 bases and the J segment 7 bases; nucleotides outside the gene matches: 12. Germline-derived CDR1 and CDR2 are SGHRS and YFSETQ. DNA for the CDR3: TGCGCCAGCAGCATGTTTGGCGGGGGGCGGAACGGGGAGCTGTTTTTT. Translating it yields CASSMFGGGRNGELFF.

V and J are TRBV27 and TRBJ2-1; 9 nucleotides agree with TRBD2. Germline trimming cut 4 bases from V and 4 bases from J; bases unmatched to any gene: 5. The CDR3 runs to 15 residues. CDR1 is MNHEY and CDR2 is SMNVEV in the germline V gene (reference sequence). CDR3 sequence: CASSSLAGIYNEQFF. The DNA of the CDR3 is TGTGCCAGCAGTTCCCTAGCGGGGATATACAATGAGCAGTTCTTC.

In DNA form, the CDR3 reads TGTGCCAGCAGCTTAAGGAGTAACTATGGCTACACCTTC. It translates to CASSLRSNYGYTF. The rearrangement links TRBV11-2 to TRBJ1-2; D unresolved. Trimming shortened V by 2 bases and J by 1 base, and 5 bases separated the two germline ends. The CDR3 contains 13 residues. Germline CDR1 reads SGHAT; CDR2 reads FQNNGV.

This chain uses TRBV10-3 with TRBJ1-2; TRBD1 aligns across 8 bases. The CDR3 loop spans 15 amino acids. V shed 6 bases, J shed 0 bases, and the junction held 6 bases outside the gene matches. Germline V lookup: CDR1 ENHRY, CDR2 SYGVKD. CDR3 sequence reads: CAISLDRATNYGYTF. CDR3 sequence (DNA): TGTGCCATCAGCCTGGACAGGGCCACTAACTATGGCTACACCTTC.

The chain employs TRBV18 and TRBJ1-2, with TRBD1 identical over 8 bases. CDR1 and CDR2 from the germline V gene are KGHSH and LQKENI. This CDR3 comprises 15 residues. Unmatched junction bases numbered 6, after V lost 3 bases and J lost 3 bases. The chain's CDR3 is CASSPTTGGYYGYTF. As DNA, the CDR3 is TGTGCCAGCTCACCCACCACAGGGGGATACTATGGCTACACCTTC.

This clone came up once. This chain links TRBV25-1 with TRBJ2-5; the D gene is possibly TRBD2 (5 bases). Germline-derived CDR1 and CDR2 are MGHDK and SYGVNS. The CDR3 consists of 15 residues. Trimming took off 8 bases at V and 3 bases at J, with 19 bases between the two ends. In DNA, the CDR3 is TGTGCCAGCTTCGGACGGACTCTTACCAAAGAGACCCAGTACTTC. This encodes CASFGRTLTKETQYF.